This TCR beta chain was retrieved from a study of blood T cell repertoires in COVID-19. It was during active infection that Seattle patients were enrolled and then longitudinally followed. Using immunoSEQ multiplex PCR, the repertoire was profiled, and TCRdb retains in-frame clones only, with some absent. This table has 300,000 or so clones, more than 85% appearing once. The V segment lost 6 bases and the J segment 11 bases; nucleotides outside the gene matches: 9. Germline CDR1 and CDR2: MNHEY and SVGAGI. The CDR3 extends over 12 amino acids. The source material was peripheral blood. The clonotype comes from a woman between 25 and 40 years old with COVID-19, enrolled during active disease. The chain joins TRBV6-5 to TRBJ1-1; 7 bases fit TRBD1. In nucleotides, the CDR3 is TGTGCCAGCAGCCAAGACAGGGTCGGTGCTTTCTTT. It yields the protein CASSQDRVGAFF.